The 18 T cell receptor beta chains below come from one sample, sequenced in a study of beta chain features in type 1 diabetes. Overall study results and limits: In all four CD4+ subsets, TCRB CDR3 length was significantly, moderately reduced in type 1 diabetes.

For these receptors, no antigen is known. Sequenced material consisted of expressed TCRB transcripts (all of the isolated RNA was reverse transcribed). Produced via immunoSEQ multiplex PCR; TCRdb's table is partial and in-frame only. The table includes about 180,000 clones, around 7.9% detected once. The sequenced sample consisted of central memory CD4+ T cells from blood. The source of these receptors is a man aged 18-30 years with type 1 diabetes.

The chain employs TRBV29-1 and TRBJ1-1; 7 nucleotides line up with TRBD1. Germline V gives CDR1 SQVTM, CDR2 ANQGSEA. After removal of 5 bases from V and 4 bases from J, the junction contained 10 bases not matched to a gene. This CDR3 region has 14 residues. The CDR3 region has the DNA TGCAGCGTTCCTTCCTCCGGGACAGCCACTGAAGCTTTCTTT. The encoded protein is CSVPSSGTATEAFF. The whole variable domain, remainder taken from reference TRBV29-1 and TRBJ1-1, is SAVISQKPSRDICQRGTSLTIQCQVDSQVTMMFWYRQQPGQSLTLIATANQGSEATYESGFVIDKFPISRPNLTFSTLTVSNMSPEDSSIYLCSVPSSGTATEAFFGQGTRLTVV.

The chain uses TRBV9 and TRBJ1-1, with D possibly being TRBD1 (6 bases). Deletions cut 4 bases from V and 6 bases from J, with 16 bases between. Germline loops: CDR1 SGDLS, CDR2 YYNGEE. This CDR3 region has 14 residues. CDR3 sequence: CASSRLNRAAEAFF. The CDR3, as DNA: TGTGCCAGCAGCCGATTAAACAGGGCTGCTGAAGCTTTCTTT.

This clone was observed a handful of times. The chain recombines TRBV5-1 with TRBJ1-1; D is unclear. The V end lost 0 bases, the J end lost 1 base, and 10 bases lay between the germline ends. From germline, CDR1 is SGHRS and CDR2 YFSETQ. The CDR3 is made up of 15 amino acids. The CDR3 region is CASSLGSSRNTEAFF. CDR3 in DNA: TGCGCCAGCAGCTTGGGATCTAGTCGGAACACTGAAGCTTTCTTT.

This clone was counted ten times or more. Other nucleotide sequences from this sample produce the same CDR3. V usage is TRBV5-1 and J usage is TRBJ1-5; a possible D gene is TRBD1 (6 bases). Deletions cut 0 bases from V and 4 bases from J, with 11 bases between. Germline loops: CDR1 SGHRS, CDR2 YFSETQ. The CDR3 consists of 15 residues. The CDR3 loop reads CASSLDGQPNQPQHF. DNA of the CDR3: TGCGCCAGCAGCTTGGATGGACAGCCGAATCAGCCCCAGCATTTT.

The sample holds many counts of this clone. This rearrangement joins TRBV5-4 to TRBJ2-1, with 12 bases lining up with TRBD2. The junction had 4 bases not matched to a gene; V was cut back by 1 base and J by 5 bases. CDR3 length equals 16 residues. CDR1 and CDR2 from the germline V gene are SGHNT and YYREEE (reference sequence). The CDR3 sequence: CASSLLAGGINNEQFF. For the CDR3, the DNA is TGTGCCAGCAGCTTGCTAGCGGGAGGGATCAACAATGAGCAGTTCTTC.

The sample holds a few counts of this clone. The J gene is TRBJ1-1, the V gene TRBV29-1; D is possibly TRBD1 (5 bases). The CDR3 is 13 amino acids. Deletions cut 7 bases from V and 2 bases from J, with 14 bases between. The germline gives CDR1 SQVTM, CDR2 ANQGSEA. The CDR3 region has the DNA TGCAGCGGCTGCCGGGACTTTAACACTGAAGCTTTCTTT. It specifies CSGCRDFNTEAFF.

The sample holds a few counts of this clone. The J gene is TRBJ2-7, the V gene TRBV27; D perhaps matches TRBD1 (6 bases). This CDR3 is built from 15 residues. Between the trimmed V and J ends, which lost 1 base and 3 bases, there was a span of 13 bases. Germline V lookup: CDR1 MNHEY, CDR2 SMNVEV (reference sequence). The CDR3 nucleotides are TGTGCCAGCAGTTTATATGGGACAAGTGACTACGAGCAGTACTTC. It codes for CASSLYGTSDYEQYF.

The table lists this clone with a few counts. This chain uses TRBV9 with TRBJ2-1; 10 nucleotides match TRBD2. Trimming took 4 bases from V and 6 from J; bases not matched to a gene: 10. Per the germline V gene, CDR1 is SGDLS and CDR2 is YYNGEE. The CDR3 contains 16 residues. CDR3 region: CASSPRVGLASNEQFF. The DNA for the CDR3 is TGTGCCAGCAGCCCCCGGGTGGGACTAGCGAGCAATGAGCAGTTCTTC. Filled out from reference TRBV9 and TRBJ2-1, the complete variable domain reads DSGVTQTPKHLITATGQRVTLRCSPRSGDLSVYWYQQSLDQGLQFLIQYYNGEERAKGNILERFSAQQFPDLHSELNLSSLELGDSALYFCASSPRVGLASNEQFFGPGTRLTVL.

This clone was counted between two and nine times. The chain joins TRBV11-2 to TRBJ2-1, with a possible D match to TRBD1 (7 bases). The CDR3 totals 13 residues. The V end lost 5 bases, the J end lost 10 bases, and 15 bases lay between the germline ends. CDR1 and CDR2 (germline): SGHAT, FQNNGV. CDR3 sequence: CASSVIRGEEQFF. The CDR3 DNA sequence: TGTGCCAGCAGCGTGATCAGGGGGGAAGAGCAGTTCTTC.

The chain carries TRBV9 and TRBJ1-6; D possibly corresponds to TRBD1 (5 bases). V gave up 3 bases and J gave up 14 bases, with 24 bases separating them. Germline V CDR1 and CDR2: SGDLS, YYNGEE. The CDR3 is 16 residues long. The CDR3 DNA follows: TGTGCCAGCAGCGCAAACCGGGACGGGAGCGGAGGGGCCCTCCACTTT. Encoded protein: CASSANRDGSGGALHF.

This clone came up a few times. The rearrangement links TRBV5-1 to TRBJ2-7; 9 bases are a match to TRBD1. The CDR3 is made up of 14 amino acids. CDR1 SGHRS and CDR2 YFSETQ come from the germline V gene. V lost 4 bases and J lost 6; bases outside the gene matches: 8. The CDR3 region has the DNA TGCGCCAGCAGCGTGGCCGGGACAGGGCCCGAGCAGTACTTC. Its translation is CASSVAGTGPEQYF.

The chain carries TRBV9 and TRBJ2-3; 9 nucleotides line up with TRBD2. Germline V lookup: CDR1 SGDLS, CDR2 YYNGEE. The V segment lost 4 bases and the J segment 4 bases; nucleotides outside the gene matches: 10. This CDR3 has 16 residues. CDR3 residues: CASSPYSGSGADTQYF. The CDR3 bases are TGTGCCAGCAGCCCTTATAGCGGGAGCGGCGCAGATACGCAGTATTTT.

This clone was seen only a few times. This chain joins TRBV7-2 and TRBJ2-6, with 7 bases fitting TRBD1. The trim removed 4 bases at V and 2 bases at J, leaving 5 bases unmatched. Germline V gene sequence: CDR1 SGHTA, CDR2 FQGNSA. The CDR3 contains 16 residues. The CDR3 sequence: CASSSTGRPGANVLTF. For the CDR3, the DNA is TGTGCCAGCAGCTCGACAGGGAGACCTGGGGCCAACGTCCTGACTTTC.

The sample holds a few counts of this clone. The V gene is TRBV28, the J gene TRBJ2-1; 7 bases fit TRBD1. The V and J ends lost 1 base and 9 bases, in that order; junction bases with no gene match: 6. This CDR3 spans 14 amino acids. Germline V gives CDR1 MDHEN, CDR2 SYDVKM. In nucleotides, the CDR3 is TGTGCCAGCAGTTTATACAGGGGATACGGTGAGCAGTTCTTC. This sequence encodes CASSLYRGYGEQFF.

The chain has TRBV28 and TRBJ2-7; 8 nucleotides match TRBD1. Germline V gives CDR1 MDHEN, CDR2 SYDVKM. The length of the CDR3 is 13 residues. Germline trimming cut 2 bases from V and 5 bases from J; bases unmatched to any gene: 2. The CDR3 DNA is TGTGCCAGCAGTTTAGGACAGGGTAACGAGCAGTACTTC. Translation gives CASSLGQGNEQYF.

The sample holds one count of this clone. The chain carries TRBV5-8 and TRBJ2-3; D gene ambiguous. This CDR3 contains 14 residues. The germline CDR1 and CDR2 sequences are SGHTS and YDEGEE. Trimming shortened V by 3 bases and J by 6 bases, and 14 bases separated the two germline ends. In DNA form, the CDR3 reads TGTGCCAGCAGCTCCCTCCGCGCGTCGGATACGCAGTATTTT. This translates into CASSSLRASDTQYF.

J is TRBJ1-3 and V is TRBV15; 11 bases are a match to TRBD1. Germline-derived CDR1 and CDR2 are LNHNV and YYDKDF (reference sequence). V dropped 5 bases and J dropped 2; count of bases not matched to a gene: 11. This CDR3 comprises 18 residues. The DNA of the CDR3 is TGTGCCACCAGCCGAAGAAGGACAGGGGGCATACCTGGAAACACCATATATTTT. Translation: CATSRRRTGGIPGNTIYF.

This clone was seen only a few times. The chain has TRBV6-5 and TRBJ1-5, with a weak D call TRBD1 (5 bases). V lost 4 bases and J 6 bases, leaving 13 bases between the germline ends. The germline gives CDR1 MNHEY, CDR2 SVGAGI. This CDR3 comprises 14 residues. This chain's CDR3 is CASSSPPGGQPQHF. The CDR3 coding sequence is TGTGCCAGCAGTTCGCCCCCGGGGGGTCAGCCCCAGCATTTT.